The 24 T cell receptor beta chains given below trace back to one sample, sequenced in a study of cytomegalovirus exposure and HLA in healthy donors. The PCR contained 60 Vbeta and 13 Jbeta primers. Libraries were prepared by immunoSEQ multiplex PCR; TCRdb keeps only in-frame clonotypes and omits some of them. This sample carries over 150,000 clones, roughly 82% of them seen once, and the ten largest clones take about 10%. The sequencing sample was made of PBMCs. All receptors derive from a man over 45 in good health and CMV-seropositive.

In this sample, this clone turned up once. The CDR3 loop reads CASSLGTGLGNEKLFF. The CDR3, as DNA: TGCGCCAGCAGCTTGGGTACAGGGCTCGGTAATGAAAAACTGTTTTTT. The chain uses TRBV5-1 and TRBJ1-4; D possibly corresponds to TRBD1 (6 bases). V shed 0 bases and J shed 4 bases, with 13 bases lying between them. Germline-derived CDR1 and CDR2 are SGHRS and YFSETQ. CDR3 length equals 16 residues.

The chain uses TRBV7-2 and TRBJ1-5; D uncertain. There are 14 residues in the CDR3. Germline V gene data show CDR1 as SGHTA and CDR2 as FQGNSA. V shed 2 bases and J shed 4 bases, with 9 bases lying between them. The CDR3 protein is CASSLNSWNQPQHF. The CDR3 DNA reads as TGTGCCAGCAGCTTAAACAGTTGGAATCAGCCCCAGCATTTT.

In nucleotides, the CDR3 is TGTGCCAGCAGTTTATTGGGGGCTAGCGGGAACTACGAGCAGTACTTC. Protein product: CASSLLGASGNYEQYF. The V gene is TRBV28, the J gene TRBJ2-7, with TRBD2 identical over 9 bases. The trim removed 1 base at V and 3 bases at J, leaving 7 bases unmatched. CDR3 length: 16 residues. Germline CDR1 is MDHEN and CDR2 is SYDVKM.

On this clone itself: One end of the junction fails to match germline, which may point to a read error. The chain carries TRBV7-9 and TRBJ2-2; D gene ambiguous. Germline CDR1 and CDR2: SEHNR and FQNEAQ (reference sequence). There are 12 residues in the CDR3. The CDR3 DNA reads TGTTCCAGCAGCTCTGACACCGGGGAGCTGTTTTTT. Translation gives CSSSSDTGELFF.

The CDR3: CASSQDRGPGANVLTF. DNA for the CDR3: TGTGCCAGTAGTCAAGACAGGGGGCCTGGGGCCAACGTCCTGACTTTC. V and J are TRBV19 and TRBJ2-6; 10 nucleotides agree with TRBD1. Germline V gives CDR1 LNHDA, CDR2 SQIVND (reference sequence). The CDR3 is 16 residues long. The J segment lost 2 bases and the V segment lost 5 bases, leaving 3 bases of the junction unmatched.

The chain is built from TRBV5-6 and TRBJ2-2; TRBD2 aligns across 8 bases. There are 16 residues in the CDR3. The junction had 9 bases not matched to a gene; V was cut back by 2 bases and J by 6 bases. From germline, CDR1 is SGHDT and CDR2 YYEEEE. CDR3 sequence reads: CASSLVRAGAAGELFF. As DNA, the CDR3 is TGTGCCAGCAGCTTAGTTCGAGCGGGAGCGGCCGGGGAGCTGTTTTTT. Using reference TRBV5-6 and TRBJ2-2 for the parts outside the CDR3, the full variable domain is DAGVTQSPTHLIKTRGQQVTLRCSPKSGHDTVSWYQQALGQGPQFIFQYYEEEERQRGNFPDRFSGHQFPNYSSELNVNALLLGDSALYLCASSLVRAGAAGELFFGEGSRLTVL.

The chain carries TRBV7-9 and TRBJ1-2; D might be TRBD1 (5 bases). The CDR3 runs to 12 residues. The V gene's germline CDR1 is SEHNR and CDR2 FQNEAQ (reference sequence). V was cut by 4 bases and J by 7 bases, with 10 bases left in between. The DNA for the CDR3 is TGTGCCAGCAGCTCTCAGGGTTTTGGCTACACCTTC. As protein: CASSSQGFGYTF.

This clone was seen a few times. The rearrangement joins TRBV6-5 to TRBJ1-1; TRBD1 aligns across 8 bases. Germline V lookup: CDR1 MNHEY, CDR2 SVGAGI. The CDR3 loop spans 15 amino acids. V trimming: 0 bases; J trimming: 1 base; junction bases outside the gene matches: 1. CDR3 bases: TGTGCCAGCAGTTACTCGGGACAGGAGAACACTGAAGCTTTCTTT. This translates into CASSYSGQENTEAFF.

CDR3 coding DNA: TGTGCCAGTAGTCAAGCCTTGACACATTCACCCCTCCACTTT. It codes for CASSQALTHSPLHF. V gene TRBV19 combines with J gene TRBJ1-6; D not certain. Germline V lookup: CDR1 LNHDA, CDR2 SQIVND (reference sequence). The ends were cut back, 5 bases at V and 8 bases at J, with 13 bases in the middle. CDR3 length equals 14 residues.

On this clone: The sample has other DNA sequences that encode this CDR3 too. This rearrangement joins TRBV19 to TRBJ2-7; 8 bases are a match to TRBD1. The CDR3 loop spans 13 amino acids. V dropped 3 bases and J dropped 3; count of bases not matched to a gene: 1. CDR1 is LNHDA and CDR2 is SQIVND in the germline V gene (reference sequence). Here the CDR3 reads CASSIGQGYEQYF. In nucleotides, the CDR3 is TGTGCCAGTAGTATTGGACAGGGCTACGAGCAGTACTTC.

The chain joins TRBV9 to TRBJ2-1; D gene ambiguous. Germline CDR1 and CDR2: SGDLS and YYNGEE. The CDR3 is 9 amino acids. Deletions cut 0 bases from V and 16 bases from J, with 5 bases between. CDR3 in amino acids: CASSVVLFF. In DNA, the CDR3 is TGTGCCAGCAGCGTAGTCCTTTTCTTC.

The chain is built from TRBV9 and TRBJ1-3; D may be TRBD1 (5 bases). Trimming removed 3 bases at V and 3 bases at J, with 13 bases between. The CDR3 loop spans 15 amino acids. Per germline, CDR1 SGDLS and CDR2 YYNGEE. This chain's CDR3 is CASSAAGGFGNTIYF. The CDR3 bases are TGTGCCAGCAGCGCCGCCGGGGGGTTTGGAAACACCATATATTTT.

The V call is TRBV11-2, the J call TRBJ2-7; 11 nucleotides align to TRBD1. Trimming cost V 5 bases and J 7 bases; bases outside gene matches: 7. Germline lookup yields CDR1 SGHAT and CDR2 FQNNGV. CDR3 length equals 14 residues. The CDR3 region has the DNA TGTGCCAGCAGCGACGGACAGGGGGCAGATGAGCAGTACTTC. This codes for CASSDGQGADEQYF.

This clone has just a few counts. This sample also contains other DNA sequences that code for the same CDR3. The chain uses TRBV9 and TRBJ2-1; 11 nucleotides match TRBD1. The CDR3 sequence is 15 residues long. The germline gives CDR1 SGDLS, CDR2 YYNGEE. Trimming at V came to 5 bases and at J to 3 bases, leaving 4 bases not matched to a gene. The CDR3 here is CASSPGTGGYNEQFF. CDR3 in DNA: TGTGCCAGCAGTCCTGGGACAGGGGGCTACAATGAGCAGTTCTTC.

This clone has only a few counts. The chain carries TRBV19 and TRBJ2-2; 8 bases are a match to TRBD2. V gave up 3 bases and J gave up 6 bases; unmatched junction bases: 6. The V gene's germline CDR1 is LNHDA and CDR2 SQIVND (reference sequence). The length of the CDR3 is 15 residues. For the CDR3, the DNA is TGTGCCAGTAGTATGTGGCGGGAGGCGGCCGGGGAGCTGTTTTTT. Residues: CASSMWREAAGELFF.

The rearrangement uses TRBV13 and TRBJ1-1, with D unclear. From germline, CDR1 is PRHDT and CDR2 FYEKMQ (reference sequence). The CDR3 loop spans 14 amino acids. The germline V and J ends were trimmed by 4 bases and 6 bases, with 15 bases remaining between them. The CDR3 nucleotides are TGTGCCAGCAGCTCCGCCCCGCGGGGAGCTGAAGCTTTCTTT. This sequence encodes CASSSAPRGAEAFF.

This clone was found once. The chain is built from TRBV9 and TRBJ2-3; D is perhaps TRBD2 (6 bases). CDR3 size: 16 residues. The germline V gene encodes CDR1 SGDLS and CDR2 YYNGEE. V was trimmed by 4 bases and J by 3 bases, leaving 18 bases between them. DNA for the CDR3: TGTGCCAGCAGCACACGAGGCGGGGTTTCAACAGATACGCAGTATTTT. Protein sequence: CASSTRGGVSTDTQYF.

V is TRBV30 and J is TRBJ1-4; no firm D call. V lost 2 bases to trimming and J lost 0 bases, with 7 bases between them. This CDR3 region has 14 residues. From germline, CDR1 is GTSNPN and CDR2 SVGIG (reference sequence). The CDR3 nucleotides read TGTGCCTGGAGTCTGGCAGCAACTAATGAAAAACTGTTTTTT. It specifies CAWSLAATNEKLFF.

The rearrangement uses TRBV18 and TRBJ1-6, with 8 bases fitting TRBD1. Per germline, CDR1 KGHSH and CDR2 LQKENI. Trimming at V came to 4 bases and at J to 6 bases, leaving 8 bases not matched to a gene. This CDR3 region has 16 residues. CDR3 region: CASSRTQGEGNSPLHF. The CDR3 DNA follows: TGTGCCAGCTCACGGACACAGGGGGAGGGTAATTCACCCCTCCACTTT.

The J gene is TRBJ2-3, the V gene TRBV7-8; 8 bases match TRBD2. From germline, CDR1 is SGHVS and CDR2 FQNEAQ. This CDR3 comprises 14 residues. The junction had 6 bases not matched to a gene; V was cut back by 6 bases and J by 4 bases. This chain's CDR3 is CASRSREGADTQYF. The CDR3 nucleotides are TGTGCCAGCAGGTCCCGGGAGGGTGCAGATACGCAGTATTTT.

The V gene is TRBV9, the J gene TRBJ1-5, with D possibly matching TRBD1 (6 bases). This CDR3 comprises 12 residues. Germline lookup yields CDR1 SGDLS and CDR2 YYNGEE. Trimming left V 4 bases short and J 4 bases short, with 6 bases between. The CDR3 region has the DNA TGTGCCAGCAGCCAGGGGAATCAGCCCCAGCATTTT. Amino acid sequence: CASSQGNQPQHF.

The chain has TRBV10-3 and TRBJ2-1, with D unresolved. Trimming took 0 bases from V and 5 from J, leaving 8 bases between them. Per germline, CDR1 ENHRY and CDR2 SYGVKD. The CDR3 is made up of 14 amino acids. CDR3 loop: CAISESLQNNEQFF. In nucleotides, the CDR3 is TGTGCCATCAGTGAGTCGCTACAGAACAATGAGCAGTTCTTC.

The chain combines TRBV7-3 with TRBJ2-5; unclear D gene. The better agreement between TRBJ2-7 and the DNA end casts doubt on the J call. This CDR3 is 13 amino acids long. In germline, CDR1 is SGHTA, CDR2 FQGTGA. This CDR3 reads CASSLNRADEQYF. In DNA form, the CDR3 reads TGTGCCAGCAGCTTAAACAGAGCTGACGAGCAGTACTTC.

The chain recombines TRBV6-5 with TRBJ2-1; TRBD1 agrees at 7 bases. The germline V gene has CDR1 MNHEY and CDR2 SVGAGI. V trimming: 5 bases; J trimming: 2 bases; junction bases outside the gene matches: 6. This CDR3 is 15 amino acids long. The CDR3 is CASSRWDRTYNEQFF. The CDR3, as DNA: TGTGCCAGCAGTCGTTGGGACAGAACCTACAATGAGCAGTTCTTC.